These 10 T cell receptor beta chains came from one sample sequenced in a study of T cell changes during pregnancy in multiple sclerosis. Generated by immunoSEQ multiplex PCR, the TCRdb table keeps only in-frame clones and is missing some. The repertoire has about 64,000 clones, over 95% of them found once; the top ten carry roughly 2.5%. Sequenced material: CD8+ T cells from peripheral blood mononuclear cells, taken after pregnancy. The receptors stem from a female donor with multiple sclerosis, enrolled in a pregnancy study.

The V gene is TRBV13, the J gene TRBJ2-5, with D maybe TRBD2 (5 bases). V gave up 5 bases and J gave up 1 base, with 5 bases separating them. This CDR3 spans 12 amino acids. Germline CDR1 PRHDT, CDR2 FYEKMQ (reference sequence). The CDR3 is CASSSGQETQYF. CDR3 nucleotides: TGTGCCAGCAGCAGCGGCCAAGAGACCCAGTACTTC. The complete variable domain, with remaining parts taken from reference TRBV13 and TRBJ2-5, reads AAGVIQSPRHLIKEKRETATLKCYPIPRHDTVYWYQQGPGQDPQFLISFYEKMQSDKGSIPDRFSAQQFSDYHSELNMSSLELGDSALYFCASSSGQETQYFGPGTRLLVL.

This clone was seen just once. V is TRBV25-1 and J is TRBJ2-1, with 13 bases lining up with TRBD2. The CDR3 sequence is 18 residues long. The germline gives CDR1 MGHDK, CDR2 SYGVNS. J lost 0 bases, V lost 0 bases, and 2 bases had no gene match. CDR3 in DNA: TGTGCCAGCAGTGAATATGGGACTAGCGGGGACTCCTACAATGAGCAGTTCTTC. Translation gives CASSEYGTSGDSYNEQFF.

The J gene is TRBJ2-7, the V gene TRBV6-1, with D perhaps TRBD2 (6 bases). From germline, CDR1 is MNHNS and CDR2 SASEGT. V lost 2 bases and J 7 bases, leaving 12 bases between the germline ends. The CDR3 totals 13 residues. For the CDR3, the DNA is TGTGCCAGCAGTGAAACGATCGCGGGAGAGCAGTACTTC. Residues: CASSETIAGEQYF.

The CDR3 sequence is CASSYLPGSRDTQYF. Here the CDR3 DNA reads TGTGCCAGCAGTTATCTACCCGGTTCTAGGGATACGCAGTATTTT. The chain employs TRBV6-5 and TRBJ2-3, with D uncertain. V dropped 3 bases and J dropped 6 bases, with 16 bases sitting between them. Germline V lookup: CDR1 MNHEY, CDR2 SVGAGI. The CDR3 totals 15 residues.

The V gene is TRBV28, the J gene TRBJ1-5; D gene uncertain. The CDR3 sequence is 16 residues long. Germline V lookup: CDR1 MDHEN, CDR2 SYDVKM. The ends were cut back, 6 bases at V and 0 bases at J, with 15 bases in the middle. The CDR3 nucleotides are TGTGCCAGCAGGGAGCAGCTACTAGATAGCAATCAGCCCCAGCATTTT. This codes for CASREQLLDSNQPQHF.

In DNA form, the CDR3 reads TGTGCCAGCAGTGAGCCAGGCACTTACAATGAGCAGTTCTTC. Translating it yields CASSEPGTYNEQFF. The gene calls are TRBV6-1 and TRBJ2-1; D remains ambiguous. Germline V lookup: CDR1 MNHNS, CDR2 SASEGT. Trimming removed 3 bases from V and 4 bases from J, with 10 bases in between. The CDR3 runs 14 residues.

V and J are TRBV19 and TRBJ1-1, with 9 bases lining up with TRBD1. The J segment lost 0 bases and the V segment lost 3 bases, leaving 8 bases of the junction unmatched. This CDR3 is built from 17 residues. CDR1 and CDR2 from the germline V gene are LNHDA and SQIVND (reference sequence). CDR3 nucleotide sequence: TGTGCCAGTAGTATCATCGGGGGACAGGGTTTGAACACTGAAGCTTTCTTT. The encoded protein is CASSIIGGQGLNTEAFF.

The chain links TRBV27 to TRBJ2-1, with 9 bases aligning to TRBD2. The CDR3 loop spans 16 amino acids. With 2 bases clipped from V and 4 bases from J, the junction kept 6 bases outside the gene matches. Germline CDR1 and CDR2: MNHEY and SMNVEV (reference sequence). In DNA form, the CDR3 reads TGTGCCAGCAGTTTAGGCGGGAGGGCCGGGTACAATGAGCAGTTCTTC. It is translated as CASSLGGRAGYNEQFF.

The chain has TRBV7-9 and TRBJ1-6; TRBD1 aligns across 8 bases. The CDR3 runs to 14 residues. Trimming took 10 bases from V and 7 from J; bases not matched to a gene: 9. Germline V gives CDR1 SEHNR, CDR2 FQNEAQ (reference sequence). CDR3 loop: CATTWTGLNSPLHF. CDR3 nucleotides: TGTGCCACCACGTGGACAGGGTTAAATTCACCCCTCCACTTT.

The gene calls are TRBV19 and TRBJ1-1; possible D gene TRBD1, 5 bases. CDR3 length: 15 amino acids. From germline, CDR1 is LNHDA and CDR2 SQIVND (reference sequence). V was trimmed by 3 bases and J by 6 bases, leaving 17 bases between them. The CDR3 protein is CASSIEFGGIPEAFF. CDR3 nucleotide sequence: TGTGCCAGTAGTATCGAGTTCGGGGGGATACCTGAAGCTTTCTTT.